At least ten counts were recorded for the clone carrying this T cell receptor beta chain. Its antigen is unknown. The data are from a study of regulatory T cells in long-lasting Graves disease. The CDR3 covers 13 residues. From germline, CDR1 is SEHNR and CDR2 FQNEAQ (reference sequence). Trimming left V 7 bases short and J 11 bases short, with 20 bases between. General study points: Persistent disease was characterized by preferential usage of TRBV28, TRBJ1-2 and TRBJ2-5.

The time point was: newly diagnosed GD, antithyroid drugs for less than 3 months. Extracted RNA from PBMCs served as the source of the TCR library. iRepertoire HTBI primers and Arm-PCR of CDR3 regions built TCR beta libraries. Per the authors' pipeline: Detected in the samples were over 55 TRBV and 14 TRBJ segments. Each CDR3 protein is one row after TCRdb ran MiXCR on the multiplex PCR reads. TCRdb assigned the V and J calls; the authors' analysis was not used. The repertoire holds approximately 390,000 distinct CDR3 sequences, 15% to 20% seen once, with 20% to 25% in the top ten. The same data also contributed to another study, on T cells in Graves' hyperthyroidism and ophthalmopathy. Per that study: Diagnosis of hyperthyroidism was new in patients aged 18 to 65, and its duration was under 2 months.

The sequencing used peripheral blood mononuclear cells (PBMCs), collected at new diagnosis, from a patient treated with antithyroid drugs. The V gene is TRBV7-9, the J gene TRBJ1-1; tentative D call: TRBD1 (6 bases). This TCR was recovered from a woman aged 18-35 years with Graves disease. CDR3 amino acids: CASNRQVEDSAFF. CDR3 bases: TGTGCCAGCAACCGACAGGTCGAGGATTCGGCTTTCTTT.